This T cell receptor beta chain was observed in a study of PD-1 blockade in classical Hodgkin lymphoma. Overall study context: Patients received nivolumab 3 mg/kg intravenously every 2 weeks.

About this clone itself: The antigen remains unidentified.

The study, taken as a whole, reports: Newly diagnosed patients had diversity similar to the baseline diversity of complete responders. Although disease activity or prior therapy may be involved, causes of the repertoire differences remain undefined.

All patients relapsed after autologous stem cell transplantation, and brentuximab vedotin exposure varied. Each best response was a complete response, a partial response or progressive disease. The method was immunoSEQ multiplex PCR; TCRdb's version includes in-frame clones alone and lacks a portion of them. The sample has 12,000 or so clones; about 85% are singletons. This clonotype was obtained from a human donor with classical Hodgkin lymphoma. The sequenced sample was peripheral blood mononuclear cells (PBMCs), obtained at baseline.

The CDR3: CASSLLAGSTDTQYF. The DNA for the CDR3 is TGCGCCAGCAGCTTACTAGCGGGATCCACAGATACGCAGTATTTT. The chain combines TRBV5-1 with TRBJ2-3, with 10 positions matching TRBD2. CDR3 length equals 15 residues. Trimming cost V 2 bases and J 2 bases; bases outside gene matches: 2. Per the germline V gene, CDR1 is SGHRS and CDR2 is YFSETQ.